This T cell receptor (beta chain) was obtained from a study of regulatory T cells in long-lasting Graves disease. Assembly of TCR beta libraries relied on iRepertoire HTBI primers together with Arm-PCR of CDR3 regions. A single record per CDR3 protein comes from TCRdb applying MiXCR to the multiplex PCR reads. The sample lists over 500,000 distinct CDR3 sequences, roughly 15% seen once, with around 13% in the top ten. Time point of the sample: newly diagnosed GD, antithyroid drugs for less than 3 months. PBMC RNA served as the TCR library source. Approximately 10-milliliter peripheral blood samples went into EDTA tubes. This clonotype has a count of ten or more. These data also formed part of another study, on T cells in Graves' hyperthyroidism and ophthalmopathy. That source reports: The primer set for the first-round RT-PCR of the TCR CDR3 was HTBI.

The origin of this receptor is a man aged 18-30 years with Graves disease. The source material was peripheral blood mononuclear cells (PBMCs), sampled at new diagnosis, from a patient treated with antithyroid drugs.

CDR3 nucleotides: TGCAGTGCCGGGAGGGGACGGCGCAATCAGCCCCAGCATTTT. It translates to CSAGRGRRNQPQHF. The chain couples TRBV20-1 to TRBJ1-5, with D tentatively TRBD1 (5 bases). The germline V gene has CDR1 DFQATT and CDR2 SNEGSKA (reference sequence). The CDR3 runs 14 residues. Trimming removed 6 bases at V and 2 bases at J, with 14 bases between.